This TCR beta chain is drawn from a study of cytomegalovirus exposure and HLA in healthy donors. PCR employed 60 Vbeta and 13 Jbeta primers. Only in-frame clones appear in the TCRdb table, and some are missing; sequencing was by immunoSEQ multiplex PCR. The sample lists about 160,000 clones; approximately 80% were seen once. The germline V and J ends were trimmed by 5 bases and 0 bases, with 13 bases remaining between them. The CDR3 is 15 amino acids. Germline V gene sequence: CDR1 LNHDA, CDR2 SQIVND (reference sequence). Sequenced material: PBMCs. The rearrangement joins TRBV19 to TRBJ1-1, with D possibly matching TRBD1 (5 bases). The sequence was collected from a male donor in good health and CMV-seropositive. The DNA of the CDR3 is TGTGCCAGTAGTCCCGCGACAGTTATGAACACTGAAGCTTTCTTT. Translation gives CASSPATVMNTEAFF.